This T cell receptor beta chain stems from a study of siplizumab effects on memory and regulatory T cells. Findings of the study overall: Just a small share of alloreactive clones was traced back to unstimulated subsets.

Details on this clone: Its antigen is unknown.

V was clipped by 4 bases and J by 0 bases; unmatched bases: 8. Germline V gives CDR1 MNHNS, CDR2 SASEGT. This CDR3 is 18 amino acids long. Generated by immunoSEQ multiplex PCR, the TCRdb table keeps only in-frame clones and is missing some. The data show about 87,000 clones, approximately 90% seen once. Source material: CD4+ T cells sorted from blood. This rearrangement joins TRBV6-1 to TRBJ1-5, with 11 nucleotides matching TRBD1. This receptor was taken from a human donor in good health. The CDR3 reads CASSGTGGGGNSNQPQHF. CDR3 sequence (DNA): TGTGCCAGCAGTGGGACAGGGGGCGGGGGAAATAGCAATCAGCCCCAGCATTTT.